This T cell receptor (beta chain) was recovered during a study of T cell repertoires in cytomegalovirus infection. The wider study: The public TCR beta signatures pointed to both CMV infection and matching HLA type.

General study results and limits: What dominated the ex vivo response were HLA-C-restricted CMV-specific TCR beta clonotypes. Cumulative frequency (of public TCR beta family members) identified carriers of CMV plus the relevant HLA.

This clonotype was counted a few times. Antigen unknown. The CDR3 loop spans 12 amino acids. Germline CDR1 is DFQATT and CDR2 is SNEGSKA (reference sequence). With 2 bases removed from V and 10 bases from J, the gap between germline ends came to 14 bases. One entry per CDR3 protein results from TCRdb running MiXCR on the reads. The sample carries approximately 240,000 distinct CDR3 sequences, approximately 13% recorded once. V usage is TRBV20-1 and J usage is TRBJ1-1; D call uncertain. This receptor was identified in a human donor in good health (CMV status not recorded). Some clones in this sample may be carry-over from other donors' samples. The sequenced sample consisted of PBMCs. CDR3 DNA: TGCAGTGCTAGATCGGACCCTAAAGGAGCTTTCTTT. Protein product: CSARSDPKGAFF.